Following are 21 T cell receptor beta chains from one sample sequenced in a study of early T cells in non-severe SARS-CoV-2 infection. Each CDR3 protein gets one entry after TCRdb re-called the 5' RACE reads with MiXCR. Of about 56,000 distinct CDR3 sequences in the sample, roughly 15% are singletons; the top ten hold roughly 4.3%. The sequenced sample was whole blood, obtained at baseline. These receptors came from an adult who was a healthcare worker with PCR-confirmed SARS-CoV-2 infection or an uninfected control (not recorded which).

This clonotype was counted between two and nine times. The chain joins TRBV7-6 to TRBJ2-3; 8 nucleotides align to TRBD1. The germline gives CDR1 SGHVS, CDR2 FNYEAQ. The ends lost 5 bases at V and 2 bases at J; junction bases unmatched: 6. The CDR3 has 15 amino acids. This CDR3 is CASSLGQGTTDTQYF. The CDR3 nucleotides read TGTGCCAGCAGCCTTGGACAGGGTACCACAGATACGCAGTATTTT.

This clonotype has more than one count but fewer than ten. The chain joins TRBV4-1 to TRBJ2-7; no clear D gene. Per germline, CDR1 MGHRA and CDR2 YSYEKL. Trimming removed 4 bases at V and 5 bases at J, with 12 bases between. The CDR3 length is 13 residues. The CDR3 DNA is TGCGCCAGCAGCCTGCCTTCTGATGACGAGCAGTACTTC. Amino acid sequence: CASSLPSDDEQYF.

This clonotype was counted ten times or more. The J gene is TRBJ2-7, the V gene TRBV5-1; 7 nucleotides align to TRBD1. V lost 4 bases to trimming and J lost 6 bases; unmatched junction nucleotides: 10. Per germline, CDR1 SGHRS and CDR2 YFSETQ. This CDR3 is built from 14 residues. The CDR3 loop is CASSLSTGQAEQYF. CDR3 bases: TGCGCCAGCAGCCTATCGACAGGGCAGGCCGAGCAGTACTTC.

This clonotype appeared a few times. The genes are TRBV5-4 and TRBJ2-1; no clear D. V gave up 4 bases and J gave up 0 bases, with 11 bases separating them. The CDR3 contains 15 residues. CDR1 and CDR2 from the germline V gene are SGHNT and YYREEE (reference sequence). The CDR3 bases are TGTGCCAGCAGCCAGGTAGTTAACTCCTACAATGAGCAGTTCTTC. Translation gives CASSQVVNSYNEQFF. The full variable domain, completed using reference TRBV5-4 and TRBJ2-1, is ETGVTQSPTHLIKTRGQQVTLRCSSQSGHNTVSWYQQALGQGPQFIFQYYREEENGRGNFPPRFSGLQFPNYSSELNVNALELDDSALYLCASSQVVNSYNEQFFGPGTRLTVL.

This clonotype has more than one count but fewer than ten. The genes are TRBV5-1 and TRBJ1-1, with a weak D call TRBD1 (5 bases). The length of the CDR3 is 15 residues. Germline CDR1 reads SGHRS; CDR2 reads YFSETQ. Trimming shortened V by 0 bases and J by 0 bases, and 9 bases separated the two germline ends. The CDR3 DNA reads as TGCGCCAGCAGCTTGGACCAGGGAATGAACACTGAAGCTTTCTTT. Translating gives CASSLDQGMNTEAFF.

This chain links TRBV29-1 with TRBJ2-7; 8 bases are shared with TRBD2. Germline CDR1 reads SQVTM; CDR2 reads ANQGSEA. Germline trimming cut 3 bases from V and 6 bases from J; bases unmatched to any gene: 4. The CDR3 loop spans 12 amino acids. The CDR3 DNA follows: TGCAGCGTTGATGGTCTAGCGGGCGAGCAGTACTTC. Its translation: CSVDGLAGEQYF.

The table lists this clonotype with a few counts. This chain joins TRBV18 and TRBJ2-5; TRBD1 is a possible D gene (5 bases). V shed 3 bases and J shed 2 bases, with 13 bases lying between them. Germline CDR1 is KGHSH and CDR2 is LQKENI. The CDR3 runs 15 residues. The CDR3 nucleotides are TGTGCCAGCTCACCGGCTCAGGGCGTTCAAGAGACCCAGTACTTC. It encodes CASSPAQGVQETQYF.

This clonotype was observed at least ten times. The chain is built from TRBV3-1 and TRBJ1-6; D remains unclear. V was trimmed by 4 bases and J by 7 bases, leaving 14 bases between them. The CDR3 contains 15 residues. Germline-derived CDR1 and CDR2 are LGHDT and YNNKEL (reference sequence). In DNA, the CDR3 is TGTGCCAGCAGCCCCCCGGGTTTAGGGAATTCACCCCTCCACTTT. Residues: CASSPPGLGNSPLHF.

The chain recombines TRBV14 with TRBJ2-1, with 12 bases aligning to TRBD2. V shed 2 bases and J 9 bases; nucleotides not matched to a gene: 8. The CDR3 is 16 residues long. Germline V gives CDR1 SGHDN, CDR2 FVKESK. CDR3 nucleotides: TGTGCCAGCAGCCAAAGACTAGCGGGAGTGGGGAGTGAGCAGTTCTTC. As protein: CASSQRLAGVGSEQFF.

CDR3 in amino acids: CASSLADPREYTEAFF. CDR3 in DNA: TGCGCCAGCAGCTTGGCCGACCCCCGGGAGTACACTGAAGCTTTCTTT. The V gene is TRBV5-1, the J gene TRBJ1-1, with D unclear. V was shortened by 0 bases and J by 3 bases, with 15 bases between the two germline ends. The V gene's germline CDR1 is SGHRS and CDR2 YFSETQ. This CDR3 is 16 amino acids long.

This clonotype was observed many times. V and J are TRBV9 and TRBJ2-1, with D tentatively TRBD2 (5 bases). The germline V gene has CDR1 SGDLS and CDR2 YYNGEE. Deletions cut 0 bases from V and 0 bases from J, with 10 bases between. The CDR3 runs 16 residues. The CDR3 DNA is TGTGCCAGCAGCGTAGTTAGCGTGAGCTCCTACAATGAGCAGTTCTTC. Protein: CASSVVSVSSYNEQFF.

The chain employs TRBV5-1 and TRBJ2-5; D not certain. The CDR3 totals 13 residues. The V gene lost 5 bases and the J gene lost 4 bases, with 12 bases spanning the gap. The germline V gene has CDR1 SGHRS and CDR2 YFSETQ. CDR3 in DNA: TGCGCCAGCAGACCACCCAGAGGAGAGACCCAGTACTTC. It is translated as CASRPPRGETQYF.

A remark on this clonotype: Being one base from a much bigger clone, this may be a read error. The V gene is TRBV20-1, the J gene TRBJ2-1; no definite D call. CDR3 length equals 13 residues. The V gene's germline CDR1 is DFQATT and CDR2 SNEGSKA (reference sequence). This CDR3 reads CSARDPAHNEQSF. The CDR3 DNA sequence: TGCAGTGCTAGAGATCCGGCGCACAATGAGCAGTCCTTC.

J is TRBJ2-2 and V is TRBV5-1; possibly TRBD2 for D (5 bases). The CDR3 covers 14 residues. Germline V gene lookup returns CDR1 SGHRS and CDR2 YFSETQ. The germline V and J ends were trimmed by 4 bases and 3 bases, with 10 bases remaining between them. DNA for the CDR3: TGCGCCAGCAGCCCTGGACTGTACACCGGGGAGCTGTTTTTT. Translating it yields CASSPGLYTGELFF.

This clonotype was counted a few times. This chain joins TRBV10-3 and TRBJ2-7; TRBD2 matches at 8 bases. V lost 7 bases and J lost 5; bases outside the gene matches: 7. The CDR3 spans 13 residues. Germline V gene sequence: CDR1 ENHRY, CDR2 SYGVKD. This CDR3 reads CAIMPGGSDEQYF. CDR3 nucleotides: TGTGCCATCATGCCGGGGGGGTCCGACGAGCAGTACTTC.

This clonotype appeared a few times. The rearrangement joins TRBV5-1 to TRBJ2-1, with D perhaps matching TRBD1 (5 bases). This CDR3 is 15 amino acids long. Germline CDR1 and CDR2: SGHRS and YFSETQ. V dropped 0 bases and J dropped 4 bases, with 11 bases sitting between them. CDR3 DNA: TGCGCCAGCAGCTTGGCTCTTGGGGCTTACAATGAGCAGTTCTTC. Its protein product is CASSLALGAYNEQFF.

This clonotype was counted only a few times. CDR3 in DNA: TGTGCCAGCAGTTGGCGACAGGGGAGGGCGGATCTTGAAGCTTTCTTT. Translated, it gives CASSWRQGRADLEAFF. The genes are TRBV28 and TRBJ1-1, with TRBD1 matching over 8 bases. Looked up from germline, CDR1 is MDHEN and CDR2 is SYDVKM. The CDR3 covers 16 residues. V gave up 4 bases and J gave up 7 bases; unmatched junction bases: 14.

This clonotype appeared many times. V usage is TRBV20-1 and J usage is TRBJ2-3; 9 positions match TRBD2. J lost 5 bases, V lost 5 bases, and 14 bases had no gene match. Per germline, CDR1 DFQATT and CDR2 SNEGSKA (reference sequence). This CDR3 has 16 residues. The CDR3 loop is CSAQPRGGLALDTQYF. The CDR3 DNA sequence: TGCAGTGCTCAACCGCGGGGGGGCCTGGCGTTAGATACGCAGTATTTT.

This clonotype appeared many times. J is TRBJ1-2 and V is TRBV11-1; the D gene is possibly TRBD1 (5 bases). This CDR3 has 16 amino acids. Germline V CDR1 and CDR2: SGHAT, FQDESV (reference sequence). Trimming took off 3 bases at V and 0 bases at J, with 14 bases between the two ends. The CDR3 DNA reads TGTGCCAGCAGCTTGTCAGGGATTGGACCTAACTATGGCTACACCTTC. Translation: CASSLSGIGPNYGYTF.

The chain's CDR3 is CAISYGTGTNTGELFF. DNA of the CDR3: TGTGCCATCAGCTATGGGACAGGGACCAACACCGGGGAGCTGTTTTTT. The chain has TRBV10-3 and TRBJ2-2; 9 nucleotides match TRBD1. V gave up 6 bases and J gave up 2 bases; unmatched junction bases: 7. This CDR3 contains 16 residues. Per germline, CDR1 ENHRY and CDR2 SYGVKD.

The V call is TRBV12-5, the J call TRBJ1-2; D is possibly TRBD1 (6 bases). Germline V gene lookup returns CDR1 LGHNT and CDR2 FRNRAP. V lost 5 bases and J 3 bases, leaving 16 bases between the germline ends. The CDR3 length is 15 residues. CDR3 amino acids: CASGIGQPPYYGYTF. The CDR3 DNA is TGTGCTAGTGGTATCGGACAGCCTCCATACTATGGCTACACCTTC.